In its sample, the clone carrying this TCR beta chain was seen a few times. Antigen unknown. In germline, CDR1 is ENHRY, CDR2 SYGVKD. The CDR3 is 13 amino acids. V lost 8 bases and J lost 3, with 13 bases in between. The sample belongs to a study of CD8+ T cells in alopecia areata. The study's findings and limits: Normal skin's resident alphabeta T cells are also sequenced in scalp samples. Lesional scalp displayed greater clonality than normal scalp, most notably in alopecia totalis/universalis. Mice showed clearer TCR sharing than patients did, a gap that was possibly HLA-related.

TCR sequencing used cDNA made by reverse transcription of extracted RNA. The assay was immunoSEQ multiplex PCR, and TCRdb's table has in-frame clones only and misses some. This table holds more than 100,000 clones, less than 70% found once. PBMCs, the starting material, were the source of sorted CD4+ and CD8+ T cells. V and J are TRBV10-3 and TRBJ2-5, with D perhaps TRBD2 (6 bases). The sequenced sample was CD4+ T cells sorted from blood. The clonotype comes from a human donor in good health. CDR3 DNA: TGTGCCATCCGAGCGGGCGGAAAAGAGACCCAGTACTTC. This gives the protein CAIRAGGKETQYF.